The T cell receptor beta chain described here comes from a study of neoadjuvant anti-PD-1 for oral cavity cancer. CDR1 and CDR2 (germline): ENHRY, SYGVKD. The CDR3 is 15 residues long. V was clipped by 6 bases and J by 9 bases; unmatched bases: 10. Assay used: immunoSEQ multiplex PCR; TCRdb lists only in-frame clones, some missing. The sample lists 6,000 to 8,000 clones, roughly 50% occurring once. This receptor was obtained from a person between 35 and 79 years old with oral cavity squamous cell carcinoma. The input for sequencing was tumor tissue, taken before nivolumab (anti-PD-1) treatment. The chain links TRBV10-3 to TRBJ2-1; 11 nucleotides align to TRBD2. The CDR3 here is CAIRELAGVRGEQFF. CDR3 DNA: TGTGCCATCAGGGAACTAGCGGGGGTGCGGGGTGAGCAGTTCTTC.